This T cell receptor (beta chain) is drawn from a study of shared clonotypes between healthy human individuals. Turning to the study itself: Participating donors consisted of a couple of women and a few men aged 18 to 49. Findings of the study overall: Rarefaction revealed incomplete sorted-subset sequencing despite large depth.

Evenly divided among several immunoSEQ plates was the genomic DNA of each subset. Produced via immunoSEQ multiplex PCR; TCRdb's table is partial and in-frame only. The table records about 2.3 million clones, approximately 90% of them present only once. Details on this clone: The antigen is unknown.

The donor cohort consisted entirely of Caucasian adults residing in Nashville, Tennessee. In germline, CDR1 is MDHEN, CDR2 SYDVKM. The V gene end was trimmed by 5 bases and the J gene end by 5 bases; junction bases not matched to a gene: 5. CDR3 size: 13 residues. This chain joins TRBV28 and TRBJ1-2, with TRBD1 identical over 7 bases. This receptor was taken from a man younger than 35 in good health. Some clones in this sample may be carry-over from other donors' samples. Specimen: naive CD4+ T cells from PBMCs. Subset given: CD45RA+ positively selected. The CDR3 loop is CASSLKQGYGYTF. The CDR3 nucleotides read TGTGCCAGCAGTCTCAAACAGGGGTATGGCTACACCTTC.